This T cell receptor (beta chain) was retrieved from a study of beta chain features in type 1 diabetes. Regarding the study as a whole: Patients with Type 1 diabetes showed moderately but significantly shorter TCRB CDR3s in all four CD4+ subsets.

Reverse transcription of all isolated RNA meant that expressed TCRB transcripts were sequenced. Each sample of naive, central memory or regulatory T cells had, on average, roughly 3.4 million reads. TCRdb keeps only in-frame clones here, not all; method: immunoSEQ multiplex PCR. The sample lists hundreds of thousands of clones; roughly an eighth were seen once. A remark on this clone: Its antigen is as yet unknown.

Germline lookup yields CDR1 SNHLY and CDR2 FYNNEI. Unmatched junction bases numbered 4, after V lost 0 bases and J lost 4 bases. The CDR3 is 15 amino acids. The sequenced sample was naive CD4+ T cells from blood. The sequence was obtained from a man younger than 35 with type 1 diabetes. The rearrangement uses TRBV2 and TRBJ1-2; the match to TRBD1 covers 8 bases. The CDR3 reads CASSEAETGVYGYTF. In DNA, the CDR3 is TGTGCCAGCAGTGAAGCTGAGACAGGGGTCTATGGCTACACCTTC.